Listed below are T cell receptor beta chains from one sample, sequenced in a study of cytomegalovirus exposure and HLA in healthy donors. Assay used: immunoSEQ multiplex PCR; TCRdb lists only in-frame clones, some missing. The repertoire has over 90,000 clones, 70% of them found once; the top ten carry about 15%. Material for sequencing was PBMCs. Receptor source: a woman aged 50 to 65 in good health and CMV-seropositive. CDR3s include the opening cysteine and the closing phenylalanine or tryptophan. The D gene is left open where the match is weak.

cdr3_aa: CASSLTPGQSYEQYF
v_call: TRBV7-3
d_call: TRBD1
j_call: TRBJ2-7

cdr3_aa: CASSPPIGGGLDTQYF
v_call: TRBV28
d_call: TRBD2
j_call: TRBJ2-3

cdr3_aa: CASSQGARGAGNTIYF
v_call: TRBV4-3
d_call: TRBD1
j_call: TRBJ1-3

cdr3_aa: CASSTTSGMIYNEQFF
v_call: TRBV7-6
d_call: TRBD2
j_call: TRBJ2-1

cdr3_aa: CASSPEATSGSYEQYF
v_call: TRBV7-9
d_call: TRBD2
j_call: TRBJ2-7

cdr3_aa: CASSTRTSGPHNEQFF
v_call: TRBV9
d_call: TRBD2
j_call: TRBJ2-1

cdr3_aa: CASSFSGLWDTGELFF
v_call: TRBV11-1
d_call: .
j_call: TRBJ2-2

cdr3_aa: CASSLLDRGEYF
v_call: TRBV28
d_call: TRBD1
j_call: TRBJ2-7

cdr3_aa: CASSSRGVSGARHIQYF
v_call: TRBV5-4
d_call: TRBD2
j_call: TRBJ2-4

cdr3_aa: CASSAGDLEAFF
v_call: TRBV6-1
d_call: .
j_call: TRBJ1-1

cdr3_aa: CASSFSSDRGNIQYF
v_call: TRBV27
d_call: .
j_call: TRBJ2-4

cdr3_aa: CATRTGDSYSNQPQHF
v_call: TRBV28
d_call: TRBD1
j_call: TRBJ1-5

cdr3_aa: CASSSPLETQYF
v_call: TRBV28
d_call: .
j_call: TRBJ2-5

cdr3_aa: CASSLGPGQAYEQYF
v_call: TRBV5-1
d_call: TRBD1
j_call: TRBJ2-7

cdr3_aa: CASSFPVGGEQFF
v_call: TRBV28
d_call: TRBD2
j_call: TRBJ2-1

cdr3_aa: CSSSPYNEQFF
v_call: TRBV7-9
d_call: .
j_call: TRBJ2-1

cdr3_aa: CASSASGSTDTQYF
v_call: TRBV6-1
d_call: TRBD2
j_call: TRBJ2-3

cdr3_aa: CASSLRDTPGGPALFF
v_call: TRBV28
d_call: .
j_call: TRBJ2-2

cdr3_aa: CASSTTGRANYGYTF
v_call: TRBV5-5
d_call: .
j_call: TRBJ1-2

cdr3_aa: CIIQGAGYTF
v_call: TRBV29-1
d_call: TRBD1
j_call: TRBJ1-2

cdr3_aa: CASKSTGRNTEAFF
v_call: TRBV19
d_call: TRBD1
j_call: TRBJ1-1

cdr3_aa: CASSYGPKIRDYEQYF
v_call: TRBV7-9
d_call: .
j_call: TRBJ2-7

cdr3_aa: CASSSGGLGSEAFF
v_call: TRBV19
d_call: TRBD1
j_call: TRBJ1-1

cdr3_aa: CASSTGGAQESEAFF
v_call: TRBV5-1
d_call: .
j_call: TRBJ1-1

cdr3_aa: CASSFRSGTGYAPGELFF
v_call: TRBV5-1
d_call: TRBD1
j_call: TRBJ2-2

cdr3_aa: CASSSLATMNNEQFF
v_call: TRBV7-8
d_call: TRBD2
j_call: TRBJ2-1

cdr3_aa: CATGQSAKTPKSSGNTIYF
v_call: TRBV28
d_call: .
j_call: TRBJ1-3

cdr3_aa: CASRTGSTGELFF
v_call: TRBV6-6
d_call: TRBD1
j_call: TRBJ2-2

cdr3_aa: CAISDRVGNTIYF
v_call: TRBV10-3
d_call: .
j_call: TRBJ1-3

cdr3_aa: CASSLDHTPGRTQYF
v_call: TRBV11-2
d_call: .
j_call: TRBJ2-5

cdr3_aa: CASSNTGNGYTF
v_call: TRBV19
d_call: .
j_call: TRBJ1-2

cdr3_aa: CASSEGESTDTQYF
v_call: TRBV6-4
d_call: .
j_call: TRBJ2-3

cdr3_aa: CASSFSSGVSTGELFF
v_call: TRBV5-1
d_call: TRBD2
j_call: TRBJ2-2